Described below is a single TCR beta chain sequence and its context. Its antigen remains unidentified. Clones were read by immunoSEQ multiplex PCR, and TCRdb kept only the in-frame ones, dropping some. The sample holds around 170,000 clones, 70% to 90% seen once. Germline values: CDR1 MDHEN, CDR2 SYDVKM. Trimming removed 4 bases from V and 1 base from J, with 11 bases in between. This CDR3 region has 15 residues. The data originate from a study of cytomegalovirus exposure and HLA in healthy donors. At the level of the study: The approximately 710 first-cohort repertoires and the 130 or so validation repertoires shared the same platform, a later analysis reported. Study-level results: As was reported, the classifier diagnosed cytomegalovirus status with high specificity and sensitivity. Many donors shared some public TCRs, even though most TCR sequences were rare. A few CMV-associated chains proved CMV antigen-specific in vitro.

The chain is built from TRBV28 and TRBJ2-4, with unresolved D. The sequencing input was PBMCs. This receptor was taken from a man younger than 35 in good health and CMV-seronegative. The CDR3 bases are TGTGCCAGCAGTTCCTCGCGTTTTGCCAAAAACATTCAGTACTTC. Encoded protein: CASSSSRFAKNIQYF.